This T cell receptor (beta chain) emerged from a study of blood T cell repertoires in COVID-19. At the level of the study: Samples of COVID-19 (acute and convalescent) were obtained from the United States, Italy and Spain. Sources were T cells, B-cell-depleted T cells, or PBMCs; the material itself was cDNA or gDNA.

As handled by the study authors: Using reference gene primer amplification, nucleated cell counts were estimated. TCRdb keeps only in-frame clones here, not all; method: immunoSEQ multiplex PCR. V and J calls and clone size are as listed in that table; D and trimming were resolved from the DNA. The sample holds fewer than 100,000 clones; roughly four fifths are singletons and the top ten take 27%. In germline, CDR1 is GTSNPN, CDR2 SVGIG (reference sequence). The CDR3 has 15 residues. V lost 5 bases, J lost 4 bases, and 11 bases stayed unmatched. This receptor was identified in a human donor in a cohort sampled during active COVID-19. The sequenced sample consisted of peripheral blood. The rearrangement joins TRBV30 to TRBJ1-2; 9 bases align to TRBD1. The CDR3 region is CAWGTGNSPFYGYTF. The DNA for the CDR3 is TGTGCCTGGGGGACAGGGAACTCACCGTTCTATGGCTACACCTTC.